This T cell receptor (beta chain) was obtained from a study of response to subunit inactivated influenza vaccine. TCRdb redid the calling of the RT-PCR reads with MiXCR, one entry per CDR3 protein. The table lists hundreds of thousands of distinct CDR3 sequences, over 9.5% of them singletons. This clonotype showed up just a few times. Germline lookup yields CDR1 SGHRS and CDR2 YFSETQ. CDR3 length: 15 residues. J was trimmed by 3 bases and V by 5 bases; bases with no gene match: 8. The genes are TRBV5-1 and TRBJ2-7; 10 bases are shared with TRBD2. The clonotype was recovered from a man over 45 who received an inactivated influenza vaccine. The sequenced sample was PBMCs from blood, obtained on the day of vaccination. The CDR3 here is CASSLTSGPVYEQYF. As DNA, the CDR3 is TGCGCCAGCAGTTTGACTAGCGGGCCAGTCTACGAGCAGTACTTC.